One and the same sample provided the 32 T cell receptor beta chains below, sequenced in a study of blood T cell repertoires in COVID-19. Sequencing used immunoSEQ multiplex PCR; TCRdb keeps in-frame clones, though not all of them. The sample includes around 150,000 clones, about 80% seen only once; the top ten take around 4%. The source material was peripheral blood. All receptors come from a woman between 55 and 75 years old with acute or convalescent COVID-19.

V gene TRBV28 combines with J gene TRBJ1-4, with a possible D match to TRBD1 (6 bases). The CDR3 runs 14 residues. Germline V lookup: CDR1 MDHEN, CDR2 SYDVKM. Trimming cost V 6 bases and J 4 bases, with 12 bases left between them. The CDR3 nucleotides read TGTGCCAGCAGCACCGGACAGTTTAATGAAAAACTGTTTTTT. It specifies CASSTGQFNEKLFF.

About this clone itself: This same CDR3 is encoded by further DNA sequences in the sample. The chain couples TRBV12-3 or TRBV12-4 to TRBJ2-1; 9 positions agree with TRBD2. The CDR3 length is 13 residues. Losses at the gene ends were 1 base for V and 9 bases for J; bases not matched to a gene: 1. CDR3 DNA sequence: TGTGCCAGCAGTTTAGGCGGGAGGGGTGAGCAGTTCTTC. As protein: CASSLGGRGEQFF.

The chain recombines TRBV30 with TRBJ1-2, with D maybe TRBD1 (6 bases). The CDR3 has 14 residues. V lost 2 bases and J 8 bases, leaving 18 bases between the germline ends. Germline-derived CDR1 and CDR2 are GTSNPN and SVGIG (reference sequence). CDR3 sequence (DNA): TGTGCCTGGAGTTTAATCACCTCAGGGGAAGGCTACACCTTC. Translation gives CAWSLITSGEGYTF.

The chain uses TRBV28 and TRBJ1-2; D is possibly TRBD1 (5 bases). Germline V gene sequence: CDR1 MDHEN, CDR2 SYDVKM. The ends were cut back, 6 bases at V and 3 bases at J, with 23 bases in the middle. This CDR3 spans 17 amino acids. The CDR3 loop reads CASRPLSLGRGYYGYTF. The CDR3 nucleotides are TGTGCCAGCAGACCTCTCTCCCTGGGACGGGGGTACTATGGCTACACCTTC.

This rearrangement joins TRBV2 to TRBJ2-1, with TRBD2 identical over 7 bases. The germline gives CDR1 SNHLY, CDR2 FYNNEI. CDR3 length: 14 amino acids. The V segment lost 11 bases and the J segment 5 bases; nucleotides outside the gene matches: 12. CDR3: CASTGTTANNEQFF. The CDR3 DNA reads as TGTGCCTCGACCGGGACTACCGCTAACAATGAGCAGTTCTTC.

This chain joins TRBV19 and TRBJ1-3; a weak D match, TRBD1 (5 bases). V shed 7 bases and J shed 0 bases, with 13 bases lying between them. The CDR3 runs 15 residues. CDR1 LNHDA and CDR2 SQIVND come from the germline V gene (reference sequence). CDR3 protein: CASMQGLSSGNTIYF. The CDR3 region has the DNA TGTGCCAGTATGCAGGGCCTCAGCTCTGGAAACACCATATATTTT.

CDR3: CASRAGLAGVGCGEQYF. The CDR3 DNA sequence: TGTGCCAGCAGGGCAGGACTAGCGGGAGTTGGGTGCGGCGAGCAGTACTTC. The chain employs TRBV6-4 and TRBJ2-7, with 13 bases identical to TRBD2. V dropped 6 bases and J dropped 6; count of bases not matched to a gene: 14. The CDR3 is 17 residues long. Germline-derived CDR1 and CDR2 are MRHNA and SNTAGT.

The chain joins TRBV18 to TRBJ2-4; D call uncertain. V shed 0 bases and J shed 0 bases, with 6 bases lying between them. The CDR3 covers 15 residues. CDR1 is KGHSH and CDR2 is LQKENI in the germline V gene. The CDR3 DNA sequence: TGTGCCAGCTCACCACCGTCACTAGCCAAAAACATTCAGTACTTC. Its translation is CASSPPSLAKNIQYF.

This clone was detected once. The chain combines TRBV5-4 with TRBJ2-3, with D maybe TRBD2 (5 bases). Germline lookup yields CDR1 SGHNT and CDR2 YYREEE (reference sequence). This CDR3 is built from 15 residues. Trimming removed 2 bases at V and 1 base at J, with 11 bases between. CDR3 DNA sequence: TGTGCCAGCAGCTTCCGGGGTAGAGGCACAGATACGCAGTATTTT. Its translation: CASSFRGRGTDTQYF.

The chain has TRBV19 and TRBJ1-4; D not resolved. Germline-derived CDR1 and CDR2 are LNHDA and SQIVND (reference sequence). The CDR3 has 16 amino acids. The V end was cut by 1 base, the J end by 0 bases, with 9 bases between. The CDR3 reads CASSIGNGATNEKLFF. The CDR3, as DNA: TGTGCCAGTAGTATAGGGAACGGAGCAACTAATGAAAAACTGTTTTTT.

V and J are TRBV28 and TRBJ1-5; TRBD1 might be the D (5 bases). Germline V gene lookup returns CDR1 MDHEN and CDR2 SYDVKM. With 10 bases removed from V and 5 bases from J, the gap between germline ends came to 12 bases. CDR3 length equals 12 residues. CDR3 in amino acids: CATGRLDQPQHF. CDR3 bases: TGTGCCACAGGGCGCTTGGATCAGCCCCAGCATTTT.

The CDR3 nucleotides read TGCAGTGCTAGTGTAACCGGGACAGCCCTACCTCGGGAGACCCAGTACTTC. Translated: CSASVTGTALPRETQYF. The chain has TRBV20-1 and TRBJ2-5; 7 bases map to TRBD1. The germline CDR1 and CDR2 sequences are DFQATT and SNEGSKA (reference sequence). The CDR3 spans 17 residues. V lost 3 bases to trimming and J lost 5 bases; unmatched junction nucleotides: 18.

V and J are TRBV18 and TRBJ2-1, with 7 bases matching TRBD1. Germline V gene data show CDR1 as KGHSH and CDR2 as LQKENI. V shed 3 bases, J shed 5 bases, and the junction held 7 bases outside the gene matches. The CDR3 length is 15 residues. This CDR3 is CASSPNQGVDNEQFF. Here the CDR3 DNA reads TGTGCCAGCTCACCCAATCAGGGGGTAGACAATGAGCAGTTCTTC.

The rearrangement links TRBV28 to TRBJ2-1; 8 bases agree with TRBD1. This CDR3 has 16 amino acids. J was trimmed by 1 base and V by 5 bases; bases with no gene match: 7. In germline, CDR1 is MDHEN, CDR2 SYDVKM. The DNA of the CDR3 is TGTGCCAGCAGTACCCGGACAGGGAGGTCCTACAATGAGCAGTTCTTC. It translates to CASSTRTGRSYNEQFF. Supplemented by reference TRBV28 and TRBJ2-1, the full variable domain reads DVKVTQSSRYLVKRTGEKVFLECVQDMDHENMFWYRQDPGLGLRLIYFSYDVKMKEKGDIPEGYSVSREKKERFSLILESASTNQTSMYLCASSTRTGRSYNEQFFGPGTRLTVL.

The chain joins TRBV28 to TRBJ2-1, with 10 bases fitting TRBD2. V lost 1 base, J lost 7 bases, and 4 bases stayed unmatched. This CDR3 contains 15 residues. Germline V gene lookup returns CDR1 MDHEN and CDR2 SYDVKM. The CDR3 region has the DNA TGTGCCAGCAGTTTATCTAGCGGGAGCCTAAATGAGCAGTTCTTC. It codes for CASSLSSGSLNEQFF.

The chain carries TRBV6-2 or TRBV6-3 and TRBJ2-1; TRBD2 agrees at 12 bases. The CDR3 runs to 15 residues. Unmatched junction bases numbered 10, after V lost 6 bases and J lost 10 bases. Germline V gene data show CDR1 as MNHEY and CDR2 as SVGEGT. The CDR3 DNA reads TGTGCCAGCAGCCAACTAGCGGGAGGTCTGGGGGAGCAGTTCTTC. This encodes CASSQLAGGLGEQFF.

V is TRBV19 and J is TRBJ2-3; a weak D match, TRBD2 (6 bases). V lost 5 bases and J lost 0, with 9 bases in between. This CDR3 region has 14 residues. Per germline, CDR1 LNHDA and CDR2 SQIVND (reference sequence). This CDR3 is CASSPGTSTDTQYF. The CDR3 coding sequence is TGTGCCAGTAGTCCCGGGACTAGCACAGATACGCAGTATTTT.

The gene calls are TRBV2 and TRBJ1-6; no firm D call. CDR3 length equals 16 residues. Trimming shortened V by 6 bases and J by 8 bases, and 20 bases separated the two germline ends. Germline V gene sequence: CDR1 SNHLY, CDR2 FYNNEI. CDR3 nucleotide sequence: TGTGCCAGCAGCGAGAGGGCGGAGACGGGTTATTCACCCCTCCACTTT. It codes for CASSERAETGYSPLHF.

The chain links TRBV9 to TRBJ1-6; D uncertain. The ends were cut back, 0 bases at V and 10 bases at J, with 11 bases in the middle. CDR3 length: 14 amino acids. CDR1 SGDLS and CDR2 YYNGEE come from the germline V gene. The CDR3 sequence is CASSVGGRESPLHF. CDR3 nucleotides: TGTGCCAGCAGCGTAGGAGGAAGAGAATCACCCCTCCACTTT.

This chain joins TRBV27 and TRBJ2-1; the D gene is possibly TRBD1 (5 bases). The CDR3 has 16 amino acids. Per germline, CDR1 MNHEY and CDR2 SMNVEV (reference sequence). Between the trimmed V and J ends, which lost 6 bases and 0 bases, there was a span of 15 bases. CDR3: CASSPDGASSYNEQFF. The CDR3 DNA reads as TGTGCCAGCAGCCCCGATGGGGCCAGCTCCTACAATGAGCAGTTCTTC.

This clone was seen at least ten times. The chain combines TRBV24-1 with TRBJ2-6, with a possible D match to TRBD1 (5 bases). The CDR3 contains 17 residues. Germline V gene lookup returns CDR1 KGHDR and CDR2 SFDVKD. V lost 9 bases, J lost 0 bases, and 17 bases lay in between. The CDR3 protein is CATPDPLGLSGANVLTF. CDR3 coding DNA: TGTGCCACCCCTGACCCCCTGGGGCTCTCTGGGGCCAACGTCCTGACTTTC.

The chain carries TRBV11-1 and TRBJ2-1; TRBD2 agrees at 11 bases. The length of the CDR3 is 15 residues. V dropped 4 bases and J dropped 4; count of bases not matched to a gene: 3. Germline-derived CDR1 and CDR2 are SGHAT and FQDESV (reference sequence). The CDR3 region has the DNA TGTGCCAGCAGCTCGACTAGCGGGAAGTACAATGAGCAGTTCTTC. Its translation is CASSSTSGKYNEQFF.

J is TRBJ2-3 and V is TRBV7-2; D is uncertain. Trimming removed 4 bases at V and 5 bases at J, with 7 bases between. The CDR3 extends over 12 amino acids. Germline V CDR1 and CDR2: SGHTA, FQGNSA. This CDR3 reads CASSSSVDTQYF. DNA for the CDR3: TGTGCCAGCAGCTCCTCCGTAGATACGCAGTATTTT.

The chain couples TRBV19 to TRBJ2-5; 9 nucleotides agree with TRBD1. CDR1 and CDR2 from the germline V gene are LNHDA and SQIVND (reference sequence). Trimming at V came to 5 bases and at J to 9 bases, leaving 13 bases not matched to a gene. The CDR3 runs to 15 residues. The CDR3 protein is CASSPVTGGKGAQYF. DNA of the CDR3: TGTGCCAGTAGTCCCGTGACAGGGGGTAAAGGGGCCCAGTACTTC. Based on the CDR3 plus reference TRBV19 and TRBJ2-5, the full variable domain is DGGITQSPKYLFRKEGQNVTLSCEQNLNHDAMYWYRQDPGQGLRLIYYSQIVNDFQKGDIAEGYSVSREKKESFPLTVTSAQKNPTAFYLCASSPVTGGKGAQYFGPGTRLLVL.

This clone was seen more than once but under ten times. The V call is TRBV19, the J call TRBJ1-5; D is undetermined. V was clipped by 4 bases and J by 4 bases, with 8 bases between them. The CDR3 loop spans 13 amino acids. The germline V gene has CDR1 LNHDA and CDR2 SQIVND (reference sequence). The CDR3 here is CASSNIQNQPQHF. As DNA, the CDR3 is TGTGCCAGTAGTAACATACAGAATCAGCCCCAGCATTTT.

The chain uses TRBV10-3 and TRBJ2-3; D possibly corresponds to TRBD1 (5 bases). Trimming left V 4 bases short and J 6 bases short, with 14 bases between. Germline-derived CDR1 and CDR2 are ENHRY and SYGVKD. The CDR3 is 14 residues long. CDR3 region: CAISGDSLLDTQYF. As DNA, the CDR3 is TGTGCCATCAGTGGAGACAGCCTTTTGGATACGCAGTATTTT.

The V call is TRBV3-1 (or the pseudogene TRBV3-2), the J call TRBJ1-5; tentative D call: TRBD1 (6 bases). The CDR3 is 14 residues long. Looked up from germline, CDR1 is LGHDT and CDR2 is YNNKEL (reference sequence). The V end was cut by 4 bases, the J end by 4 bases, with 11 bases between. CDR3 bases: TGTGCCAGCAGCCCCAACCAGGGGAATCAGCCCCAGCATTTT. Its translation is CASSPNQGNQPQHF.

The chain couples TRBV18 to TRBJ1-1, with D perhaps TRBD1 (5 bases). Per germline, CDR1 KGHSH and CDR2 LQKENI. The germline V and J ends were trimmed by 7 bases and 4 bases, with 19 bases remaining between them. This CDR3 is 15 amino acids long. CDR3 amino acids: CASLPSLGGGTEAFF. The CDR3 DNA is TGTGCCAGCTTACCGAGCCTGGGGGGGGGCACTGAAGCTTTCTTT.

This chain joins TRBV7-2 and TRBJ2-1; 12 bases map to TRBD2. The CDR3 runs to 17 residues. The germline V gene has CDR1 SGHTA and CDR2 FQGNSA. Trimming at V came to 5 bases and at J to 2 bases, leaving 7 bases not matched to a gene. Here the CDR3 reads CASSPRLAGVAYNEQFF. For the CDR3, the DNA is TGTGCCAGCAGCCCCCGACTAGCGGGAGTAGCCTACAATGAGCAGTTCTTC.

The V call is TRBV3-1 (or the pseudogene TRBV3-2), the J call TRBJ1-5, with D unresolved. Germline V gives CDR1 LGHDT, CDR2 YNNKEL (reference sequence). The germline V and J ends were trimmed by 0 bases and 0 bases, with 12 bases remaining between them. The CDR3 runs 17 residues. CDR3 bases: TGTGCCAGCAGCCAAGATGAGTTGGGCTATAGCAATCAGCCCCAGCATTTT. It codes for CASSQDELGYSNQPQHF.

The chain couples TRBV3-1 (or the pseudogene TRBV3-2) to TRBJ1-2; unclear D gene. The germline gives CDR1 LGHDT, CDR2 YNNKEL (reference sequence). The V and J ends lost 7 bases and 8 bases respectively, with 20 bases between them. The CDR3 length is 14 residues. This CDR3 reads CASTPGRVTGGYTF. DNA of the CDR3: TGTGCCAGCACCCCTGGTAGGGTCACGGGGGGCTACACCTTC.

This chain connects TRBV19 to TRBJ1-2; D ambiguous. CDR3 length equals 12 residues. With 4 bases removed from V and 8 bases from J, the gap between germline ends came to 11 bases. CDR1 is LNHDA, CDR2 SQIVND, per germline (reference sequence). CDR3 sequence reads: CASSTTRGGYTF. Written as DNA, the CDR3 is TGTGCCAGTAGTACGACCCGAGGAGGCTACACCTTC.